This TCR beta chain was captured in a study of cytomegalovirus exposure and HLA in healthy donors. PCR employed 60 Vbeta and 13 Jbeta primers. Sequencing used immunoSEQ multiplex PCR; TCRdb keeps in-frame clones, though not all of them. The profile shows some 140,000 clones, 60% to 85% of them singletons. The germline CDR1 and CDR2 sequences are LNHNV and YYDKDF (reference sequence). Trimming stripped 0 bases from V and 4 bases from J, with 15 bases between. CDR3 length: 17 residues. V and J are TRBV15 and TRBJ1-4, with D hard to call. The TCR was taken from a woman between 40 and 55 years old in good health and CMV-seronegative. The sample comprised PBMCs. The chain's CDR3 is CATSRDQVRRGNEKLFF. The CDR3 DNA reads as TGTGCCACCAGCAGAGATCAAGTTCGGCGGGGTAATGAAAAACTGTTTTTT.